A single sample gave rise to the 17 T cell receptor beta chains below, sequenced in a study of blood T cell repertoires in COVID-19. TCRdb keeps only in-frame clones here, not all; method: immunoSEQ multiplex PCR. The sample yields 150,000 to 200,000 clones, roughly 87% seen once. Sequenced sample: peripheral blood. These receptors came from a young man who had recovered from COVID-19.

The V gene is TRBV4-1, the J gene TRBJ2-2; tentative D call: TRBD2 (6 bases). The CDR3 is 15 amino acids. The germline V gene has CDR1 MGHRA and CDR2 YSYEKL. V lost 4 bases, J lost 5 bases, and 14 bases lay in between. The CDR3 sequence: CASSLGPGGTGELFF. DNA of the CDR3: TGCGCCAGCAGCCTGGGACCCGGAGGGACCGGGGAGCTGTTTTTT.

The J gene is TRBJ1-1, the V gene TRBV5-1, with a possible D match to TRBD1 (5 bases). This CDR3 region has 14 residues. Germline CDR1 SGHRS, CDR2 YFSETQ. Trimming cost V 1 base and J 6 bases, with 13 bases left between them. This CDR3 reads CASSLRRGTAEAFF. DNA of the CDR3: TGCGCCAGCAGCTTGCGGCGGGGGACCGCTGAAGCTTTCTTT.

This chain connects TRBV6-6 to TRBJ2-7; 8 bases are shared with TRBD2. The CDR3 contains 14 residues. Germline CDR1 and CDR2: MNHNY and SVGAGI (reference sequence). The J segment lost 5 bases and the V segment lost 8 bases, leaving 11 bases of the junction unmatched. DNA of the CDR3: TGTGCCAGCCCCCCCGTAGCGGGATTCCACGAGCAGTACTTC. This translates into CASPPVAGFHEQYF.

The chain carries TRBV7-2 and TRBJ2-1; possible D gene TRBD2, 5 bases. In germline, CDR1 is SGHTA, CDR2 FQGNSA. Trimming cost V 1 base and J 7 bases, with 14 bases left between them. This CDR3 spans 15 amino acids. CDR3 protein: CASSLVSREGNEQFF. CDR3 sequence (DNA): TGTGCCAGCAGCTTAGTGTCGAGGGAAGGTAATGAGCAGTTCTTC.

This chain connects TRBV5-5 to TRBJ1-6, with TRBD1 matching 10 bases. The trim removed 4 bases at V and 1 base at J, leaving 5 bases unmatched. This CDR3 is built from 17 residues. Germline V gene sequence: CDR1 SGHKS, CDR2 YYEKEE (reference sequence). CDR3 coding DNA: TGTGCCAGCAGCCTCGGACAGGGGGAGTCCTATAATTCACCCCTCCACTTT. It is translated as CASSLGQGESYNSPLHF.

The CDR3 here is CASGTPNTGELFF. The CDR3 DNA reads TGCGCCAGCGGGACACCGAACACCGGGGAGCTGTTTTTT. This rearrangement joins TRBV10-1 to TRBJ2-2, with D perhaps TRBD1 (6 bases). The CDR3 length is 13 residues. Per the germline V gene, CDR1 is WNHNN and CDR2 is SYGVQD (reference sequence). V was pared by 8 bases and J by 0 bases, with 7 bases between.

This sequence joins TRBV19 and TRBJ2-1; 8 bases are shared with TRBD2. With 10 bases clipped from V and 13 bases from J, the junction kept 9 bases outside the gene matches. The CDR3 consists of 11 residues. The V gene's germline CDR1 is LNHDA and CDR2 SQIVND (reference sequence). This CDR3 is CATKASGRQFF. CDR3 nucleotides: TGTGCCACCAAGGCGAGCGGGAGACAGTTCTTC.

The CDR3, as DNA: TGTGCCAGCAGCTTCGGCAGGGAAACTGAAGCTTTCTTT. This translates into CASSFGRETEAFF. The chain couples TRBV7-3 to TRBJ1-1, with a tentative D call TRBD1 (5 bases). CDR1 and CDR2 from the germline V gene are SGHTA and FQGTGA. The CDR3 is 13 residues long. Trimming cost V 3 bases and J 5 bases, with 10 bases left between them.

The rearrangement joins TRBV9 to TRBJ1-3; 7 bases fit TRBD1. Germline V lookup: CDR1 SGDLS, CDR2 YYNGEE. This CDR3 is built from 18 residues. The V gene end was trimmed by 0 bases and the J gene end by 4 bases; junction bases not matched to a gene: 13. CDR3 DNA: TGTGCCAGCAGCGTAGGGGACGCGACAGGGCGGTTGGGAAACACCATATATTTT. Its translation: CASSVGDATGRLGNTIYF. Full variable domain (missing parts from reference TRBV9 and TRBJ1-3): DSGVTQTPKHLITATGQRVTLRCSPRSGDLSVYWYQQSLDQGLQFLIQYYNGEERAKGNILERFSAQQFPDLHSELNLSSLELGDSALYFCASSVGDATGRLGNTIYFGEGSWLTVV.

This clone appeared a single time. V usage is TRBV9 and J usage is TRBJ2-5, with D perhaps matching TRBD2 (6 bases). The CDR3 consists of 13 residues. Trimming took off 1 base at V and 4 bases at J, with 8 bases between the two ends. Germline V gene data show CDR1 as SGDLS and CDR2 as YYNGEE. CDR3 DNA sequence: TGTGCCAGCAGCGTACGTAGCGGAGAGACCCAGTACTTC. Amino acid sequence: CASSVRSGETQYF.

This clone has more than one count but fewer than ten. CDR3 loop: CASGEFGGRFLNEQFF. CDR3 DNA: TGTGCCAGCGGTGAGTTTGGCGGGAGGTTTCTCAATGAGCAGTTCTTC. The chain links TRBV28 to TRBJ2-1; 8 bases match TRBD2. The CDR3 is 16 residues long. The junction had 15 bases not matched to a gene; V was cut back by 8 bases and J by 6 bases. Germline CDR1 and CDR2: MDHEN and SYDVKM.

The rearrangement links TRBV7-9 to TRBJ1-2; D is perhaps TRBD1 (6 bases). CDR1 and CDR2 from the germline V gene are SEHNR and FQNEAQ (reference sequence). The CDR3 is 14 amino acids. Trimming cost V 5 bases and J 2 bases, with 12 bases left between them. CDR3 protein: CASSLAGANYGYTF. The CDR3 bases are TGTGCCAGCAGCCTCGCGGGGGCCAACTATGGCTACACCTTC.

The V gene is TRBV9, the J gene TRBJ2-2; 9 bases line up with TRBD2. J lost 7 bases, V lost 4 bases, and 14 bases had no gene match. This CDR3 is built from 17 residues. The germline V gene encodes CDR1 SGDLS and CDR2 YYNGEE. The CDR3 sequence: CASSLEGGRDFIGELFF. The CDR3 coding sequence is TGTGCCAGCAGCCTCGAGGGCGGGAGGGATTTTATCGGGGAGCTGTTTTTT.

The chain employs TRBV29-1 and TRBJ1-1; no definite D call. The germline V gene has CDR1 SQVTM and CDR2 ANQGSEA. V lost 6 bases to trimming and J lost 6 bases, with 11 bases between them. CDR3 length: 11 amino acids. The CDR3 nucleotides read TGCAGCGTGCCCGTCGAGGCTGAAGCTTTCTTT. This sequence encodes CSVPVEAEAFF.

V gene TRBV27 combines with J gene TRBJ2-1; no clear D. Germline CDR1 and CDR2: MNHEY and SMNVEV (reference sequence). With 4 bases removed from V and 6 bases from J, the gap between germline ends came to 10 bases. The CDR3 consists of 13 residues. CDR3 region: CASSYDLGNEQFF. Written as DNA, the CDR3 is TGTGCCAGCAGTTACGACTTAGGCAATGAGCAGTTCTTC.

A note on this clone: The same CDR3 is also encoded by other DNA sequences in this sample. J is TRBJ2-1 and V is TRBV5-6, with D tentatively TRBD2 (5 bases). The CDR3 has 14 residues. The germline V gene has CDR1 SGHDT and CDR2 YYEEEE. Trimming shortened V by 2 bases and J by 3 bases, and 9 bases separated the two germline ends. CDR3 loop: CASSLGDYYNEQFF. DNA of the CDR3: TGTGCCAGCAGCTTAGGTGACTACTACAATGAGCAGTTCTTC.

The chain joins TRBV5-1 to TRBJ2-1; TRBD1 aligns across 9 bases. V lost 0 bases and J lost 7; bases outside the gene matches: 5. This CDR3 contains 15 residues. CDR1 and CDR2 from the germline V gene are SGHRS and YFSETQ. CDR3 sequence (DNA): TGCGCCAGCAGCTTGGGGGGACAGGGTTTTAATGAGCAGTTCTTC. Residues: CASSLGGQGFNEQFF.